This T cell receptor (beta chain) emerged from a study of blood T cells in healthy people across ages. Across the study: About one barcoded beta molecule per two T cells came from capture by template switching.

Together with a sample-barcoded 5' primer, a J-beta primer mix was included in a second PCR lasting roughly 6 to 12 cycles. TCRdb passed the 5' RACE reads through MiXCR, listing each CDR3 protein once. Among nearly 1 million distinct CDR3 sequences, around 54% were seen once, and the ten largest hold 20% to 25%. Germline loops: CDR1 DFQATT, CDR2 SNEGSKA (reference sequence). There are 16 residues in the CDR3. The V end lost 3 bases, the J end lost 4 bases, and 21 bases lay between the germline ends. The receptor comes from a woman aged 55-70 years in good health. The chain carries TRBV20-1 and TRBJ1-2; possibly TRBD1 for D (5 bases). Sequencing was carried out using blood. The CDR3 reads CSARDIVLGESYGYTF. The CDR3 region has the DNA TGCAGTGCTAGGGACATTGTCTTAGGGGAATCCTATGGCTACACCTTC.